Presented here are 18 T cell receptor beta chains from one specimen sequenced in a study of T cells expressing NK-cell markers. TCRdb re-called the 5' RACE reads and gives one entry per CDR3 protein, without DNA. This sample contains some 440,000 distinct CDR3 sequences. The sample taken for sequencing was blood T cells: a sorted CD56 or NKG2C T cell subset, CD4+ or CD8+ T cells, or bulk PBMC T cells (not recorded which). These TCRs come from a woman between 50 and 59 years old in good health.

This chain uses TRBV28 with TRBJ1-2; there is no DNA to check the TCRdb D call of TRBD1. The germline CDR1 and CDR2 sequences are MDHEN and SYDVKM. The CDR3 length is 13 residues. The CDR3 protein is CASRAQGGRGYTF.

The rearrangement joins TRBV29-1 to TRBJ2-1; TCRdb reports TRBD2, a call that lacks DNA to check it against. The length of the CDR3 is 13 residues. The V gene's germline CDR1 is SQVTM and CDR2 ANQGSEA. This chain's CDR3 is CSANSGTYNEQFF.

CDR3: CSAREAGVDNEQFF. J is TRBJ2-1 and V is TRBV20-1; checking the TCRdb D call of TRBD2 is not possible without DNA. CDR1 DFQATT and CDR2 SNEGSKA come from the germline V gene (reference sequence). The CDR3 is 14 residues long.

The CDR3 sequence: CASSLRGTGWETQYF. The genes are TRBV27 and TRBJ2-5; TCRdb selects TRBD1, and the lack of DNA leaves this call unchecked. This CDR3 spans 15 amino acids. Germline V gene lookup returns CDR1 MNHEY and CDR2 SMNVEV (reference sequence).

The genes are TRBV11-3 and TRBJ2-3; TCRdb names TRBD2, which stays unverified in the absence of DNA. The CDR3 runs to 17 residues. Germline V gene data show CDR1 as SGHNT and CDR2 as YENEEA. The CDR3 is CASSVMGAGPPTDTQYF. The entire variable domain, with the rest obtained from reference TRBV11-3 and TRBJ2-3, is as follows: EAGVVQSPRYKIIEKKQPVAFWCNPISGHNTLYWYLQNLGQGPELLIRYENEEAVDDSQLPKDRFSAERLKGVDSTLKIQPAELGDSAVYLCASSVMGAGPPTDTQYFGPGTRLTVL.

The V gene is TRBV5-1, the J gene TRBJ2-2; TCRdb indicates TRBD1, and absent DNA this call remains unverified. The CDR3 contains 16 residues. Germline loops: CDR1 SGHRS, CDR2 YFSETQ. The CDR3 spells CASSLKKGEVSGELFF.

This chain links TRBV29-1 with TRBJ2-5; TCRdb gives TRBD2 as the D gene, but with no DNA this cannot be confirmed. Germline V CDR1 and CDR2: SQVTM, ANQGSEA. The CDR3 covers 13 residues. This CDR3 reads CSVGIGGQETQYF.

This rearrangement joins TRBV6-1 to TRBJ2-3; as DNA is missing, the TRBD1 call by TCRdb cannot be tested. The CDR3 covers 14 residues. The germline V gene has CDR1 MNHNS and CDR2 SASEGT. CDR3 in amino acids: CASSEGGAGNTQYF.

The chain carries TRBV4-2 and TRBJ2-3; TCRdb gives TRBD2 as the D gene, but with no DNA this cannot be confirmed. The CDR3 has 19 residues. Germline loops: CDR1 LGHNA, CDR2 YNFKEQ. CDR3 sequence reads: CASSPSWTSGSVSTDTQYF.

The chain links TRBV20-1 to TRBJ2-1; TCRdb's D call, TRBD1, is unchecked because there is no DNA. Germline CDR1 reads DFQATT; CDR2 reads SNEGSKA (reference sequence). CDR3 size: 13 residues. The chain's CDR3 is CSHGTGTYNEQFF.

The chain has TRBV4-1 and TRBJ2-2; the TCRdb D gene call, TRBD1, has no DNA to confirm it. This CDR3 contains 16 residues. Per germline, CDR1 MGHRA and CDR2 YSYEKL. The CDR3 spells CASSLQNTGGGGELFF.

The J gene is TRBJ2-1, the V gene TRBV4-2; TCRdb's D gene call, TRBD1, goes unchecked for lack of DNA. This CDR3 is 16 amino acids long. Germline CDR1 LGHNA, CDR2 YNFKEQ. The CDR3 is CASSPRDRGGHNEQFF.

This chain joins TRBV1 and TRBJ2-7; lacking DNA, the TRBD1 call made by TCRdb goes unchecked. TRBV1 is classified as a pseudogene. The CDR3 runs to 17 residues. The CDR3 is CTSSQDSSAGTEFEQYF.

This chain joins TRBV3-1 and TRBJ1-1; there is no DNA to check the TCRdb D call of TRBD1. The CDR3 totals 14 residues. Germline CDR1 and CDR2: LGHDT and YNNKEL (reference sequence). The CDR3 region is CASSPPWENTEAFF.

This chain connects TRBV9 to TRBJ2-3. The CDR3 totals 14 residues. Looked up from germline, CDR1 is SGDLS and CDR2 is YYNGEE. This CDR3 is CASSSSLWTDTQYF.

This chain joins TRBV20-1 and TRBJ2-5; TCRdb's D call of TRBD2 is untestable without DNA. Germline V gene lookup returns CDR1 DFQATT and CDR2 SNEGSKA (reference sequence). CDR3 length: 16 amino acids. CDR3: CSARDVASGSGETQYF.

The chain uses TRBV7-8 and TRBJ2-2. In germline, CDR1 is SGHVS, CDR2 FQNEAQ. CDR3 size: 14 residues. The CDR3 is CASGLAGSFRELFF.

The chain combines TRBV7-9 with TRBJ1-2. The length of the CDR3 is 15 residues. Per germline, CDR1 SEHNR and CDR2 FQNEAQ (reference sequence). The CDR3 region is CASSLSGGGLGGYTF.